These 22 T cell receptor beta chains came from one sample sequenced in a study of shared clonotypes between healthy human individuals. Using immunoSEQ multiplex PCR, the repertoire was profiled, and TCRdb retains in-frame clones only, with some absent. Among over a million clones listed, 96% were seen once. The sequenced sample was naive CD4+ T cells sorted from blood. This sample's subset: CD45RA+ positively selected. These receptors came from a man aged 30 to 45 in good health.

This clone is a singleton in its sample. In the same sample, other DNA sequences code for this CDR3. This sequence joins TRBV5-1 and TRBJ1-3, with D maybe TRBD1 (5 bases). The CDR3 contains 16 residues. CDR1 and CDR2 from the germline V gene are SGHRS and YFSETQ. V gave up 0 bases and J gave up 0 bases, with 10 bases separating them. Written as DNA, the CDR3 is TGCGCCAGCAGCTTGGGCGGGACTGTCTCTGGAAACACCATATATTTT. Its protein is CASSLGGTVSGNTIYF.

This clone is a singleton in its sample. This chain uses TRBV19 with TRBJ1-5; the D gene is possibly TRBD1 (5 bases). Germline-derived CDR1 and CDR2 are LNHDA and SQIVND (reference sequence). This CDR3 region has 15 residues. V shed 5 bases and J shed 7 bases, with 18 bases lying between them. CDR3 residues: CASSYTGTTNQPQHF. CDR3 in DNA: TGTGCCAGTAGTTACACCGGGACCACAAACCAGCCCCAGCATTTT.

The chain joins TRBV2 to TRBJ1-1; perhaps TRBD1 as D (5 bases). The CDR3 sequence is 12 residues long. Between the trimmed V and J ends, which lost 1 base and 10 bases, there was a span of 10 bases. Looked up from germline, CDR1 is SNHLY and CDR2 is FYNNEI. The CDR3 loop is CASSEGREGAFF. The CDR3 bases are TGTGCCAGCAGTGAAGGCAGGGAAGGAGCTTTCTTT.

The gene calls are TRBV28 and TRBJ2-7, with D possibly called TRBD1 or TRBD2 (5 bases each). V lost 8 bases to trimming and J lost 2 bases, with 16 bases between them. The germline gives CDR1 MDHEN, CDR2 SYDVKM. This CDR3 has 14 residues. This CDR3 reads CASAPGTPPYEQYF. The CDR3 coding sequence is TGTGCCAGCGCCCCCGGGACGCCTCCCTACGAGCAGTACTTC.

The rearrangement joins TRBV7-9 to TRBJ1-2; 10 nucleotides line up with TRBD1. Germline V gene data show CDR1 as SEHNR and CDR2 as FQNEAQ (reference sequence). This CDR3 has 19 amino acids. Losses at the gene ends were 5 bases for V and 6 bases for J; bases not matched to a gene: 21. The CDR3 reads CASSPKPGDRGVSRDGYTF. CDR3 DNA sequence: TGTGCCAGCAGCCCAAAACCGGGGGACAGGGGAGTTTCTAGGGATGGCTACACCTTC. The whole variable domain, filled in from reference TRBV7-9 and TRBJ1-2, reads DTGVSQNPRHKITKRGQNVTFRCDPISEHNRLYWYRQTLGQGPEFLTYFQNEAQLEKSRLLSDRFSAERPKGSFSTLEIQRTEQGDSAMYLCASSPKPGDRGVSRDGYTFGSGTRLTVV.

This chain joins TRBV11-2 and TRBJ2-3; D gene uncertain. This CDR3 has 12 residues. Trimming pared 5 bases from V and 0 bases from J, leaving 3 bases between. The germline CDR1 and CDR2 sequences are SGHAT and FQNNGV. This chain's CDR3 is CASSRSTDTQYF. Here the CDR3 DNA reads TGTGCCAGCAGCCGAAGCACAGATACGCAGTATTTT.

This sequence joins TRBV15 and TRBJ1-4, with a weak D call TRBD1 (6 bases). The CDR3 extends over 20 amino acids. Germline CDR1 reads LNHNV; CDR2 reads YYDKDF (reference sequence). V gave up 3 bases and J gave up 5 bases, with 28 bases separating them. The CDR3 bases are TGTGCCACCAGCAGCTTTCGATACAGGGCGACCCAAATCTCAAATGAAAAACTGTTTTTT. Its protein is CATSSFRYRATQISNEKLFF.

The chain couples TRBV28 to TRBJ1-2; possible D gene TRBD1, 6 bases. Germline V gives CDR1 MDHEN, CDR2 SYDVKM. Trimming stripped 8 bases from V and 3 bases from J, with 19 bases between. The CDR3 length is 15 residues. The CDR3 region is CASLVQGQGYYGYTF. The CDR3 coding sequence is TGTGCCAGCCTAGTTCAGGGGCAGGGGTACTATGGCTACACCTTC.

The chain carries TRBV25-1 and TRBJ2-1; the D call may be TRBD1 or TRBD2 (6 bases each). The CDR3 runs 17 residues. Deletions cut 3 bases from V and 3 bases from J, with 18 bases between. CDR1 and CDR2 from the germline V gene are MGHDK and SYGVNS. CDR3 in DNA: TGTGCCAGCAGTGACAGGGGCCAACTAGCCCTCTACAATGAGCAGTTCTTC. Its protein product is CASSDRGQLALYNEQFF.

The chain carries TRBV5-6 and TRBJ2-5; TRBD2 matches 7 bases. Germline loops: CDR1 SGHDT, CDR2 YYEEEE. The J segment lost 4 bases and the V segment lost 4 bases, leaving 10 bases of the junction unmatched. The CDR3 spans 15 residues. In nucleotides, the CDR3 is TGTGCCAGCAGCCCAGTGGGAGGGCCGGCAGAGACCCAGTACTTC. This gives the protein CASSPVGGPAETQYF. Drawing the rest from reference TRBV5-6 and TRBJ2-5, the complete variable domain is DAGVTQSPTHLIKTRGQQVTLRCSPKSGHDTVSWYQQALGQGPQFIFQYYEEEERQRGNFPDRFSGHQFPNYSSELNVNALLLGDSALYLCASSPVGGPAETQYFGPGTRLLVL.

The chain combines TRBV23-1 with TRBJ2-7; D perhaps matches TRBD2 (5 bases). TRBV23-1 is an open reading frame, and its role is uncertain. V shed 0 bases and J shed 3 bases, with 15 bases lying between them. This CDR3 has 16 amino acids. Here the CDR3 reads CASSQSADSTLYEQYF. CDR3 nucleotide sequence: TGCGCCAGCAGTCAATCTGCGGACTCGACTCTCTACGAGCAGTACTTC.

On this clone itself: Other DNA sequences from this sample encode an identical CDR3 as well. The chain couples TRBV18 to TRBJ2-3; D uncertain. In germline, CDR1 is KGHSH, CDR2 LQKENI. The CDR3 has 13 residues. V shed 6 bases and J shed 0 bases, with 7 bases lying between them. The CDR3 loop is CASSPASTDTQYF. CDR3 nucleotides: TGTGCCAGCTCTCCTGCCAGCACAGATACGCAGTATTTT.

This chain joins TRBV29-1 and TRBJ2-5; TRBD1 is a possible D gene (5 bases). Trimming removed 5 bases from V and 3 bases from J, with 13 bases in between. Per the germline V gene, CDR1 is SQVTM and CDR2 is ANQGSEA. This CDR3 is built from 13 residues. CDR3 sequence reads: CSVRFDREETQYF. For the CDR3, the DNA is TGCAGCGTTCGATTTGACAGAGAAGAGACCCAGTACTTC.

The V call is TRBV10-3, the J call TRBJ2-7, with TRBD2 as a possible D gene (5 bases). Germline V gives CDR1 ENHRY, CDR2 SYGVKD. There are 12 residues in the CDR3. Trimming removed 6 bases from V and 7 bases from J, with 13 bases in between. CDR3 bases: TGTGCCATCAGCCTATCATCGGGGGAGCAGTACTTC. Its protein is CAISLSSGEQYF.

V and J are TRBV21-1 and TRBJ2-3; the tabulated D call, TRBD1, remains unverified against the DNA. TRBV21-1 is a pseudogene. The CDR3 contains 16 residues. CDR3 in DNA: TGTGCCAGCAGCAAAGAGGGGACAGGCCCCACAGATACGCAGTATTTT. Its protein is CASSKEGTGPTDTQYF.

This clone has only one observation. The V gene is TRBV2, the J gene TRBJ2-3, with TRBD1 identical over 9 bases. After removal of 7 bases from V and 1 base from J, the junction contained 12 bases not matched to a gene. CDR3 length: 17 amino acids. The V gene's germline CDR1 is SNHLY and CDR2 FYNNEI. The CDR3 loop is CASIKEQGAPGTDTQYF. CDR3 nucleotides: TGTGCCAGCATTAAAGAACAGGGGGCGCCAGGCACAGATACGCAGTATTTT.

CDR3 DNA: TGTGCCAGCACCGAAGGGACTAGCGGGAGGGGAGCTACGCAGTATTTT. Protein sequence: CASTEGTSGRGATQYF. The rearrangement joins TRBV28 to TRBJ2-3, with 16 bases aligning to TRBD2. Per the germline V gene, CDR1 is MDHEN and CDR2 is SYDVKM. The CDR3 runs 16 residues. The V and J ends lost 7 bases and 8 bases, in that order; junction bases with no gene match: 9.

The rearrangement links TRBV9 to TRBJ2-5, with 7 bases identical to TRBD2. CDR3 length: 14 amino acids. The J segment lost 2 bases and the V segment lost 6 bases, leaving 7 bases of the junction unmatched. Germline CDR1 reads SGDLS; CDR2 reads YYNGEE. This CDR3 reads CASTRSGFQETQYF. The CDR3 nucleotides are TGTGCCAGCACCCGTAGCGGGTTTCAAGAGACCCAGTACTTC.

The chain carries TRBV18 and TRBJ2-3, with a possible D match to TRBD2 (6 bases). In germline, CDR1 is KGHSH, CDR2 LQKENI. The CDR3 loop spans 17 amino acids. The ends were cut back, 3 bases at V and 4 bases at J, with 20 bases in the middle. The CDR3 sequence is CASSPYLGEAGPDTQYF. The CDR3 DNA sequence: TGTGCCAGCTCACCTTACCTTGGGGAAGCGGGCCCAGATACGCAGTATTTT.

The chain employs TRBV4-3 and TRBJ2-1, with 7 positions matching TRBD2. Germline V CDR1 and CDR2: LGHNA, YSLEER. The CDR3 is 16 amino acids. V shed 5 bases and J 0 bases; nucleotides not matched to a gene: 7. For the CDR3, the DNA is TGCGCCAGCAGCGGGGGGACTACACCCTCCTACAATGAGCAGTTCTTC. Translated, it gives CASSGGTTPSYNEQFF.

The chain recombines TRBV18 with TRBJ2-1, with D maybe TRBD2 (7 bases). Germline loops: CDR1 KGHSH, CDR2 LQKENI. The CDR3 is 15 amino acids. V was trimmed by 2 bases and J by 10 bases, leaving 18 bases between them. CDR3 bases: TGTGCCAGCTCACCAGGGGGGGCCCTACTCAGGGAGCAGTTCTTC. It encodes CASSPGGALLREQFF.

V and J are TRBV9 and TRBJ2-5, with D possibly TRBD2 on 6 matching bases. This CDR3 contains 16 residues. Looked up from germline, CDR1 is SGDLS and CDR2 is YYNGEE. The V end lost 4 bases, the J end lost 2 bases, and 18 bases lay between the germline ends. CDR3 bases: TGTGCCAGCAGCTTCGGGAGTGGCAGACTTCAAGAGACCCAGTACTTC. This sequence encodes CASSFGSGRLQETQYF.